The rows below give T cell receptor beta chains drawn from one sample of a study of long-term antiretroviral therapy in people with HIV. Generated by immunoSEQ multiplex PCR, the TCRdb table keeps only in-frame clones and is missing some. The table lists around 28,000 clones, about 87% of them singletons. Sequencing was performed on unsorted PBMCs, taken 1.8 years after starting antiretroviral therapy. These receptor sequences come from a woman aged 18-35 years with HIV. Both conserved end residues are part of each CDR3. A D gene is named only where the DNA matches it firmly. Clone size is not always given. Where it is, it says once, few, many or a class for expanded clones.

D gene,J gene,V gene,clone size,CDR3 protein,CDR3 DNA
-,TRBJ1-5,TRBV6-1,-,CASSEGGSPYNQPQHF,TGTGCCAGCAGTGAGGGCGGCAGCCCCTACAATCAGCCCCAGCATTTT
-,TRBJ2-3,TRBV25-1,-,CASRPPGPQTDTQYF,TGTGCCAGCAGGCCTCCGGGCCCCCAGACAGATACGCAGTATTTT
-,TRBJ2-1,TRBV27,-,CASSGAGHDYEQFF,TGTGCCAGCAGTGGAGCTGGCCATGACTATGAGCAGTTCTTC
TRBD1,TRBJ2-2,TRBV11-1,-,CASSPRDRDSGELFF,TGTGCCAGCAGCCCCCGGGACAGGGACTCCGGGGAGCTGTTTTTT
-,TRBJ2-5,TRBV5-8,-,CASSSPATPWETQYF,TGTGCCAGCAGCTCCCCCGCGACTCCGTGGGAGACCCAGTACTTC
TRBD1,TRBJ1-5,TRBV6-5,once,CASSRGQARPQHF,TGTGCCAGCAGCCGCGGACAGGCTCGGCCCCAGCATTTT
TRBD1,TRBJ1-2,TRBV9,-,CASSDQYQGALGYTF,TGTGCCAGCAGCGACCAATACCAGGGGGCGCTGGGCTACACCTTC
-,TRBJ1-1,TRBV6-6,-,CACLGQLNTEAFF,TGTGCCTGCCTCGGACAGCTGAACACTGAAGCTTTCTTT
-,TRBJ2-7,TRBV9,-,CASSVGGRVVYEQYF,TGTGCCAGCAGCGTAGGGGGGCGAGTTGTCTACGAGCAGTACTTC
TRBD1,TRBJ2-7,TRBV7-7,-,CASSLAMARGLLYEQYF,TGTGCTAGCAGCTTGGCTATGGCCAGGGGGCTCCTCTACGAGCAGTACTTC
TRBD2,TRBJ2-1,TRBV11-2,-,CASSLGRKLAGSSYNEQFF,TGTGCCAGCAGCTTGGGTCGAAAACTAGCGGGAAGCTCCTACAATGAGCAGTTCTTC
TRBD1,TRBJ1-1,TRBV18,once,CASSPPQGGNTEAFF,TGTGCCAGCTCACCACCGCAGGGGGGGAACACTGAAGCTTTCTTT
TRBD1,TRBJ1-1,TRBV29-1,-,CSVRTGGNTEAFF,TGCAGCGTCCGGACAGGGGGAAACACTGAAGCTTTCTTT
-,TRBJ2-5,TRBV19,-,CASSITSGFQETQYF,TGTGCCAGTAGTATAACGTCGGGCTTCCAAGAGACCCAGTACTTC
TRBD2,TRBJ2-1,TRBV11-3,-,CASSLASSGNNEQFF,TGTGCCAGCAGCTTAGCTTCTAGCGGAAACAATGAGCAGTTCTTC
-,TRBJ2-3,TRBV7-2,-,CASSLAYLATVSTDTQYF,TGTGCCAGCAGCTTAGCGTACCTAGCGACGGTTAGCACAGATACGCAGTATTTT
-,TRBJ2-2,TRBV11-3,-,CASSRRSNTGELFF,TGTGCCAGCTCAAGAAGGTCGAACACCGGGGAGCTGTTTTTT
TRBD1,TRBJ1-1,TRBV14,-,CASSQETGARNTEAFF,TGTGCCAGCAGCCAAGAGACAGGGGCTCGGAACACTGAAGCTTTCTTT
-,TRBJ2-7,TRBV6-6,-,CASLADLSYEQYF,TGTGCCAGTTTAGCGGACCTCTCCTACGAGCAGTACTTC
TRBD2,TRBJ2-1,TRBV7-8,-,CASSPPSSGSLDEQFF,TGTGCCAGCAGCCCCCCGTCTAGCGGGAGTTTGGATGAGCAGTTCTTC
-,TRBJ2-5,TRBV6-5,-,CASSSGEETQYF,TGTGCCAGCAGTTCTGGGGAAGAGACCCAGTACTTC
TRBD2,TRBJ2-7,TRBV28,-,CASSSTSTGGWGNEQYF,TGTGCCAGCAGTTCCACTTCGACGGGGGGTTGGGGGAACGAGCAGTACTTC
-,TRBJ2-4,TRBV7-9,once,CASSLSFLPGVDKNIQYF,TGTGCCAGCAGCTTAAGTTTTCTACCCGGGGTGGACAAAAACATTCAGTACTTC
TRBD2,TRBJ2-1,TRBV10-3,-,CAISDRASGGEQFF,TGTGCCATCAGTGACAGGGCTAGCGGCGGTGAGCAGTTCTTC
-,TRBJ2-7,TRBV29-1,-,CSIYSEPKQYF,TGCAGTATTTACAGTGAGCCGAAGCAGTACTTC
TRBD2,TRBJ2-4,TRBV7-6,-,CASSPSGLAETAKNIQYF,TGTGCCAGCAGCCCATCTGGACTAGCGGAAACAGCCAAAAACATTCAGTACTTC
-,TRBJ1-1,TRBV6-6,-,CASSGMGTEAFF,TGTGCCAGCAGTGGGATGGGGACTGAAGCTTTCTTT
-,TRBJ1-5,TRBV6-5,-,CASSPLTDSNQPQHF,TGTGCCAGCAGTCCTTTGACAGATAGCAATCAGCCCCAGCATTTT
TRBD2,TRBJ2-7,TRBV6-1,-,CASSEGAGGSYEQYF,TGTGCCAGCAGTGAAGGGGCGGGAGGATCCTACGAGCAGTACTTC
-,TRBJ1-2,TRBV7-2,once,CASSLDINRVFNGYTF,TGTGCCAGCAGCTTAGATATTAATCGGGTCTTCAATGGCTACACCTTC
-,TRBJ2-7,TRBV11-3,-,CASSTGTGEQYF,TGTGCCAGCAGTACCGGGACCGGCGAGCAGTACTTC
TRBD2,TRBJ2-4,TRBV4-3,-,CASSQDASGSPAKNIQYF,TGCGCCAGCAGCCAAGATGCTAGCGGGAGTCCAGCCAAAAACATTCAGTACTTC
-,TRBJ1-2,TRBV28,-,CASSLKSQGATGRWGYTF,TGTGCCAGCAGTCTAAAATCCCAAGGCGCAACAGGTCGGTGGGGCTACACCTTC
-,TRBJ1-4,TRBV7-9,once,CASSFKATNEKLFF,TGTGCCAGCAGCTTCAAGGCCACTAATGAAAAACTGTTTTTT
-,TRBJ2-5,TRBV4-3,-,CASSLVGYQETQYF,TGCGCCAGCAGCCTCGTCGGGTACCAAGAGACCCAGTACTTC
-,TRBJ1-1,TRBV5-1,-,CASSLRSPGLNTEAFF,TGCGCCAGCAGCTTAAGGTCGCCAGGGCTGAACACTGAAGCTTTCTTT
-,TRBJ2-5,TRBV7-3,-,CASSLFRGSTQTQYF,TGTGCCAGCAGCTTATTCCGGGGCAGTACGCAGACCCAGTACTTC
TRBD1,TRBJ1-2,TRBV11-3,-,CASSPGQGGGYTF,TGTGCCAGCAGCCCGGGACAGGGAGGTGGCTACACCTTC
-,TRBJ1-5,TRBV19,-,CASSTPGNRMNQPQHF,TGTGCCAGTAGTACTCCGGGCAACCGAATGAATCAGCCCCAGCATTTT
-,TRBJ2-7,TRBV6-6,-,CASSSTGISYEQYF,TGTGCCAGCAGCTCCACGGGAATCTCCTACGAGCAGTACTTC
-,TRBJ2-1,TRBV7-9,once,CASSLESNEQFF,TGTGCCAGCAGCTTAGAATCGAATGAGCAGTTCTTC
-,TRBJ1-1,TRBV9,-,CASGNSRAPEAEAFF,TGTGCCAGCGGAAACTCGAGGGCGCCCGAGGCGGAAGCTTTCTTT
-,TRBJ2-5,TRBV4-1,-,CASSQDEVERYRAYQETQYF,TGCGCCAGCAGCCAGGACGAGGTCGAACGCTATAGAGCGTACCAAGAGACCCAGTACTTC
-,TRBJ2-1,TRBV7-3,-,CASSSRPGLIWEQFF,TGTGCCAGCAGCTCGAGACCGGGCCTTATTTGGGAGCAGTTCTTC
TRBD1,TRBJ2-2,TRBV28,-,CASSLWGQKNTGELFF,TGTGCCAGCAGTTTATGGGGACAGAAGAACACCGGGGAGCTGTTTTTT
-,TRBJ2-1,TRBV7-2,-,CASSYRLVNEQFF,TGTGCCAGCAGCTACCGACTAGTCAATGAGCAGTTCTTC
TRBD1,TRBJ2-7,TRBV7-9,-,CASRQPGQGKSSGEQYF,TGTGCCAGCAGGCAACCGGGACAGGGGAAGTCCAGTGGCGAGCAGTACTTC
TRBD2,TRBJ2-1,TRBV5-4,-,CASSLPLAGELEQFF,TGTGCCAGCAGCTTGCCCCTAGCGGGAGAACTTGAGCAGTTCTTC
-,TRBJ1-4,TRBV6-5,-,CASSYDNNEKLFF,TGTGCCAGCAGTTACGACAATAATGAAAAACTGTTTTTT
-,TRBJ2-1,TRBV6-4,few,CASSDIPEAFYNEQFF,TGTGCCAGCAGTGATATACCCGAGGCGTTCTACAATGAGCAGTTCTTC
-,TRBJ2-3,TRBV25-1,-,CASSEYGGFGGPTDTQYF,TGTGCCAGCAGTGAATACGGGGGCTTCGGGGGCCCCACAGATACGCAGTATTTT
-,TRBJ1-1,TRBV19,once,CASSIRGNTEAFF,TGTGCCAGTAGTATAAGGGGTAACACTGAAGCTTTCTTT
-,TRBJ1-2,TRBV5-1,-,CASRVSYEPNYGYTF,TGCGCCAGCAGGGTGTCTTACGAACCGAACTATGGCTACACCTTC